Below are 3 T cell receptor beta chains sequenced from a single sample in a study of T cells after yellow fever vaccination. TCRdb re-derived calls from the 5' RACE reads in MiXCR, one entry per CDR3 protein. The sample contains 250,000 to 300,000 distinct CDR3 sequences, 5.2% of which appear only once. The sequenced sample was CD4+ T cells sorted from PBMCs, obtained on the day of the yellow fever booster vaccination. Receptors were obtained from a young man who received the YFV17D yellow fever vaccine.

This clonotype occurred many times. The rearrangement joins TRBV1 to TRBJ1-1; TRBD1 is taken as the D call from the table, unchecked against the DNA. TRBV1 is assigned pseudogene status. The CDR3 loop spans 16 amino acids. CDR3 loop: CTSSHAPEGATREAFF. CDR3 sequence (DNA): TGCACCAGCAGCCACGCCCCCGAGGGCGCAACAAGGGAAGCTTTCTTT.

The CDR3 here is CASSYSGTGRDTQYF. The CDR3 DNA follows: TGTGCCAGCAGTTATAGTGGGACAGGTCGAGATACGCAGTATTTT. The gene calls are TRBV7-3 and TRBJ2-3; 8 bases line up with TRBD1. The CDR3 length is 15 residues. CDR1 is SGHTA, CDR2 FQGTGA, per germline. The ends lost 6 bases at V and 5 bases at J; junction bases unmatched: 10.

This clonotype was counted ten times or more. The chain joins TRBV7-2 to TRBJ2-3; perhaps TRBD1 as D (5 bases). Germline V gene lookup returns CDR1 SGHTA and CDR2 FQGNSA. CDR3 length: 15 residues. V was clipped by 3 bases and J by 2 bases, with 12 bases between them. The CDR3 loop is CASSLGRTSTDTQYF. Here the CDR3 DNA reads TGTGCCAGCAGCTTGGGGCGGACATCCACAGATACGCAGTATTTT. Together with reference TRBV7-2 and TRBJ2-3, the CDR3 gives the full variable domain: GAGVSQSPSNKVTEKGKDVELRCDPISGHTALYWYRQSLGQGLEFLIYFQGNSAPDKSGLPSDRFSAERTGGSVSTLTIQRTQQEDSAVYLCASSLGRTSTDTQYFGPGTRLTVL.